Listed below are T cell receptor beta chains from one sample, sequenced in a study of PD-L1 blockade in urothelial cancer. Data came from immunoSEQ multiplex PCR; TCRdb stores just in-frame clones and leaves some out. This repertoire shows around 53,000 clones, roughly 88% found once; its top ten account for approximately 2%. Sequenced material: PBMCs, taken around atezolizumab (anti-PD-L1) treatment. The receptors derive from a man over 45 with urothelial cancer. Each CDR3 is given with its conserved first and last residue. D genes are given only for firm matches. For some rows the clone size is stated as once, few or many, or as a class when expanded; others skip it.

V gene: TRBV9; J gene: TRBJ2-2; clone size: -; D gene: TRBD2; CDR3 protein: CASSPSSGRGTGELFF; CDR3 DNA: TGTGCCAGCAGCCCTTCTAGCGGGAGGGGCACCGGGGAGCTGTTTTTT
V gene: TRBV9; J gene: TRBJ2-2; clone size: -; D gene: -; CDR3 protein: CASSVGLGGRGAGELFF; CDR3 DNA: TGTGCCAGCAGCGTAGGGCTCGGGGGAAGGGGCGCCGGGGAGCTGTTTTTT
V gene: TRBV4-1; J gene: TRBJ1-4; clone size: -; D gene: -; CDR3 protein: CASSQQGTNEKLFF; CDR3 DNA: TGCGCCAGCAGCCAACAGGGAACTAATGAAAAACTGTTTTTT
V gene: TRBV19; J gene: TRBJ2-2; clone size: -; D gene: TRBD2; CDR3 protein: CASSTPLGLVAGELFF; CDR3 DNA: TGTGCCAGTAGTACTCCTCTTGGACTAGTGGCCGGGGAGCTGTTTTTT
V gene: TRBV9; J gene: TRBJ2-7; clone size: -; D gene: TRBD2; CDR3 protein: CASSVQAGGRYEQYF; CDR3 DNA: TGTGCCAGCAGCGTACAGGCGGGGGGGCGTTACGAGCAGTACTTC
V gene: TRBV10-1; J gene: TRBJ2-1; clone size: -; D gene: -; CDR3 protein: CASSGTVTDSEQFF; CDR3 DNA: TGCGCCAGCAGTGGGACAGTCACCGACAGTGAGCAGTTCTTC
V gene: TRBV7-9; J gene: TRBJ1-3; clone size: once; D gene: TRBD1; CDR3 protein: CASSLSGTGRSGNTIYF; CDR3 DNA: TGTGCCAGCAGCTTGTCCGGGACAGGGAGGTCTGGAAACACCATATATTTT
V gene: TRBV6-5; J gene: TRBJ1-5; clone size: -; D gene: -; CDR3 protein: CASSYLASQPQHF; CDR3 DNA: TGTGCCAGCAGTTACCTAGCCTCTCAGCCCCAGCATTTT
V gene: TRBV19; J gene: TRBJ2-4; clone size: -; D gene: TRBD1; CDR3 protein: CATIQGAKNIQYF; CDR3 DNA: TGTGCCACCATACAGGGGGCCAAAAACATTCAGTACTTC
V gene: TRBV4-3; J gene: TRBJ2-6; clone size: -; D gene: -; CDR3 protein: CASSQDYGSGANVLTF; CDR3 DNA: TGCGCCAGCAGCCAAGATTACGGCTCTGGGGCCAACGTCCTGACTTTC
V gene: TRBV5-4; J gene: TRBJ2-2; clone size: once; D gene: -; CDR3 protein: CASSPDSPTGELFF; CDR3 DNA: TGTGCCAGCAGCCCGGACAGCCCCACCGGGGAGCTGTTTTTT
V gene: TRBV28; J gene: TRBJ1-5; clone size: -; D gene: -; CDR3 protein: CASSSLWGVHRERILENQPQHF; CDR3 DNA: TGTGCCAGCAGTTCATTATGGGGCGTGCACAGGGAACGAATTCTGGAGAATCAGCCCCAGCATTTT
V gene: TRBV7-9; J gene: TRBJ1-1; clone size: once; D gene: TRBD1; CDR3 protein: CASSLARGQGTEAFF; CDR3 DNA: TGTGCCAGCAGCTTAGCACGGGGACAGGGCACTGAAGCTTTCTTT
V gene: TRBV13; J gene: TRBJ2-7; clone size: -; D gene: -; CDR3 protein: CASSRNYEQYF; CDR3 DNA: TGTGCCAGCAGCCGTAACTACGAGCAGTACTTC
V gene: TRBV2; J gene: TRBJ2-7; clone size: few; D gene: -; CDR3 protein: CASRTGILNEQYF; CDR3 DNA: TGTGCCAGCAGGACGGGAATCCTTAACGAGCAGTACTTC
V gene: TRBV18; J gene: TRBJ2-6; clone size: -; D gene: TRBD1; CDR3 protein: CASSPSGTGGSGANVLTF; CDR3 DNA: TGTGCCAGCTCACCGTCCGGGACAGGGGGCTCTGGGGCCAACGTCCTGACTTTC
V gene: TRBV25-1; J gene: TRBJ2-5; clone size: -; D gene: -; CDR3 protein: CASSENPGETQYF; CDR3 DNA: TGTGCCAGCAGTGAAAACCCGGGGGAGACCCAGTACTTC
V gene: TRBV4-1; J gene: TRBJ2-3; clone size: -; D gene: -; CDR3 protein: CASSVRAPTDTQYF; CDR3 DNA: TGCGCCAGCAGCGTGAGGGCTCCAACAGATACGCAGTATTTT
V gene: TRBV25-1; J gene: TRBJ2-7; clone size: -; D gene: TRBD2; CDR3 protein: CASSEVGSGRTSQYF; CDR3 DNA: TGTGCCAGCAGTGAAGTAGGGAGCGGGAGGACCTCGCAGTACTTC
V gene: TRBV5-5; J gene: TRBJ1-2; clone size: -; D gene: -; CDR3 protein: CASSLGGQRGYTF; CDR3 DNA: TGTGCCAGCAGCTTGGGTGGACAGAGGGGCTACACCTTC
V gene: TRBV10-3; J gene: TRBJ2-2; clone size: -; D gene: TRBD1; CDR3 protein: CAISGDRKNTGELFF; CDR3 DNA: TGTGCCATCAGTGGGGACAGGAAGAACACCGGGGAGCTGTTTTTT
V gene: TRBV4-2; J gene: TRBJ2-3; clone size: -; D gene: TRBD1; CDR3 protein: CASSSGEGQGTDTQYF; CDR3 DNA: TGTGCCAGCAGCTCAGGAGAGGGACAGGGCACAGATACGCAGTATTTT
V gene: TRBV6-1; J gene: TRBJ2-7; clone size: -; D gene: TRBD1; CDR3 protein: CASSGTGVYEQYF; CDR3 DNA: TGTGCCAGCAGTGGGACAGGCGTGTACGAGCAGTACTTC
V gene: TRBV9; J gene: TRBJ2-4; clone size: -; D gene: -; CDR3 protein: CASSPDLRGRSNIQYF; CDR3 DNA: TGTGCCAGCAGCCCAGACCTTAGAGGGAGATCGAACATTCAGTACTTC
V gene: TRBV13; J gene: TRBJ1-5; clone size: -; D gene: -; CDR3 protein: CASSAKNQPQHF; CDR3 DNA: TGTGCCAGCAGCGCTAAGAATCAGCCCCAGCATTTT
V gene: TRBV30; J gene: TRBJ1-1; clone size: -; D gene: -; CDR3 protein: CAWSRQFPGEAFF; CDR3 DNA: TGTGCCTGGAGTCGCCAATTTCCCGGGGAAGCTTTCTTT
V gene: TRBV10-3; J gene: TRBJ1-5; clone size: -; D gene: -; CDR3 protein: CAISESEGRSQPQHF; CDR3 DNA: TGTGCCATCAGTGAGTCGGAGGGGCGCAGTCAGCCCCAGCATTTT
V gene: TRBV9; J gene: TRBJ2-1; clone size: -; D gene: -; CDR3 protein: CASSGTGLAEQFF; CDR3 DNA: TGTGCCAGCAGCGGTACAGGGTTGGCTGAGCAGTTCTTC
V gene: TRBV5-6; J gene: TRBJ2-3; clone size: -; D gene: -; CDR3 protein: CASSQQELTDTQYF; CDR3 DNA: TGTGCCAGCAGCCAACAGGAGCTCACAGATACGCAGTATTTT